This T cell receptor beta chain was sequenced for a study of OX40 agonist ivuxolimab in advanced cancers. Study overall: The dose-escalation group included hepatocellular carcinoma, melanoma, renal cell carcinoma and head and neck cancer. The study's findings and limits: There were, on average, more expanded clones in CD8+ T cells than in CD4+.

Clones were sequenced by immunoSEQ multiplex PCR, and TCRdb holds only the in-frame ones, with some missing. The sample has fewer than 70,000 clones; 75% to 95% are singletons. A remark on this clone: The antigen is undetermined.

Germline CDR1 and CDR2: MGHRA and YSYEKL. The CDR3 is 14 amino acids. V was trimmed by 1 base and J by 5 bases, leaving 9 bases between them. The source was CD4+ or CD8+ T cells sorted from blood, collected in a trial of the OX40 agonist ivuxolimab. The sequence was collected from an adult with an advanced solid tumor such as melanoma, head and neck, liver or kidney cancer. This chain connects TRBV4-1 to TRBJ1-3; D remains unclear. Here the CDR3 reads CASSQGPGRNTIYF. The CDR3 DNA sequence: TGCGCCAGCAGCCAAGGTCCGGGGAGAAACACCATATATTTT.